The 23 T cell receptor beta chains below all came from one sample that was sequenced in a study of identical twins. MiXCR, applied by TCRdb to the 5' RACE reads, yields one record per CDR3 protein. The data contain under 900,000 distinct CDR3 sequences, 18% of them singletons. This same sample was also part of a study on T cells expressing NK-cell markers.

The sequenced sample was PBMCs. The receptors stem from a woman under 30 in good health.

The chain employs TRBV10-3 and TRBJ2-3, with D maybe TRBD1 (5 bases). CDR1 and CDR2 (germline): ENHRY, SYGVKD. With 8 bases removed from V and 6 bases from J, the gap between germline ends came to 15 bases. The CDR3 covers 13 residues. The DNA for the CDR3 is TGTGCCATCCGGCCTCAGGGTCGGGATACGCAGTATTTT. Translation: CAIRPQGRDTQYF.

This chain links TRBV14 with TRBJ2-1; no firm D call. CDR3 size: 16 residues. In germline, CDR1 is SGHDN, CDR2 FVKESK. The germline V and J ends were trimmed by 1 base and 7 bases, with 17 bases remaining between them. In DNA form, the CDR3 reads TGTGCCAGCAGCCAAGTTTCGAGCCCCATGGTGAATGAGCAGTTCTTC. This codes for CASSQVSSPMVNEQFF.

The table lists this clonotype with a few counts. This sequence joins TRBV12-3 or TRBV12-4 and TRBJ2-1, with 13 positions matching TRBD2. CDR3 length: 16 amino acids. Trimming took 5 bases from V and 7 from J; bases not matched to a gene: 8. CDR3 sequence: CASSPLLAGGRNEQFF. The CDR3 region has the DNA TGTGCCAGCAGTCCCTTACTAGCGGGGGGGCGGAATGAGCAGTTCTTC.

This CDR3 reads CASLPGRELRDTQYF. The CDR3 bases are TGTGCCAGCCTCCCAGGGCGGGAGTTAAGAGATACGCAGTATTTT. The genes are TRBV6-2 or TRBV6-3 and TRBJ2-3, with TRBD2 matching 7 bases. This CDR3 region has 15 residues. Germline V CDR1 and CDR2: MNHEY, SVGEGT. The V segment lost 8 bases and the J segment 5 bases; nucleotides outside the gene matches: 13.

This chain links TRBV7-8 with TRBJ1-6, with D maybe TRBD1 (5 bases). CDR3 size: 13 residues. The V end was cut by 6 bases, the J end by 10 bases, with 13 bases between. Looked up from germline, CDR1 is SGHVS and CDR2 is FQNEAQ. Written as DNA, the CDR3 is TGTGCCAGCAGGGGACCCGAGGAATCACCCCTCCACTTT. It specifies CASRGPEESPLHF. Variable domain in full (rest from reference TRBV7-8 and TRBJ1-6): GAGVSQSPRYKVAKRGQDVALRCDPISGHVSLFWYQQALGQGPEFLTYFQNEAQLDKSGLPSDRFFAERPEGSVSTLKIQRTQQEDSAVYLCASRGPEESPLHFGNGTRLTVT.

The table lists this clonotype with a few counts. The CDR3 nucleotides are TGCGCCAGCAGCTTGGATAGGGCTCGGAACACAGATACGCAGTATTTT. Protein: CASSLDRARNTDTQYF. The chain employs TRBV5-1 and TRBJ2-3, with D hard to call. The CDR3 consists of 16 residues. The germline gives CDR1 SGHRS, CDR2 YFSETQ. V was clipped by 0 bases and J by 2 bases, with 13 bases between them. The full variable domain, rest sourced from reference TRBV5-1 and TRBJ2-3, is KAGVTQTPRYLIKTRGQQVTLSCSPISGHRSVSWYQQTPGQGLQFLFEYFSETQRNKGNFPGRFSGRQFSNSRSEMNVSTLELGDSALYLCASSLDRARNTDTQYFGPGTRLTVL.

CDR3 loop: CASSSGTSGINEQFF. In DNA, the CDR3 is TGTGCCAGCAGCTCCGGGACTAGCGGGATTAATGAGCAGTTCTTC. The rearrangement joins TRBV6-1 to TRBJ2-1; TRBD2 matches 13 bases. The germline CDR1 and CDR2 sequences are MNHNS and SASEGT. After removal of 6 bases from V and 7 bases from J, the junction contained 6 bases not matched to a gene. The CDR3 has 15 residues.

The chain employs TRBV11-2 and TRBJ2-1; 11 nucleotides line up with TRBD2. Germline V lookup: CDR1 SGHAT, CDR2 FQNNGV. V gave up 6 bases and J gave up 5 bases; unmatched junction bases: 9. The CDR3 sequence is 16 residues long. CDR3 loop: CASSPTGTSGHNEQFF. CDR3 nucleotides: TGTGCCAGCAGTCCGACCGGGACTAGCGGACACAATGAGCAGTTCTTC.

The chain carries TRBV12-3 or TRBV12-4 and TRBJ2-3; D could derive from TRBD1 or TRBD2 (5 bases each). The CDR3 length is 13 residues. Trimming took off 7 bases at V and 3 bases at J, with 11 bases between the two ends. DNA for the CDR3: TGTGCCAGCACCTATGGGGGAACAGATACGCAGTATTTT. Its translation: CASTYGGTDTQYF.

The chain joins TRBV5-4 to TRBJ2-3; D perhaps matches TRBD2 (5 bases). Trimming left V 5 bases short and J 5 bases short, with 9 bases between. Germline CDR1 and CDR2: SGHNT and YYREEE (reference sequence). This CDR3 is 12 amino acids long. CDR3 nucleotides: TGTGCCAGCAGGAGCGGTAAAGATACGCAGTATTTT. It is translated as CASRSGKDTQYF.

This clonotype was recorded at least ten times. This rearrangement joins TRBV4-2 to TRBJ2-1, with 7 positions matching TRBD2. CDR3 size: 15 residues. CDR1 is LGHNA and CDR2 is YNFKEQ in the germline V gene. Trimming took 1 base from V and 9 from J; bases not matched to a gene: 9. The CDR3 loop is CASSQASGIEGEQFF. The CDR3 coding sequence is TGTGCCAGCAGCCAAGCGAGCGGGATAGAGGGTGAGCAGTTCTTC.

The chain employs TRBV11-2 and TRBJ2-2; 10 bases align to TRBD2. With 3 bases clipped from V and 5 bases from J, the junction kept 6 bases outside the gene matches. There are 16 residues in the CDR3. Germline-derived CDR1 and CDR2 are SGHAT and FQNNGV. Written as DNA, the CDR3 is TGTGCCAGCAGCTTCTATAGCGGGGGGACGACCGGGGAGCTGTTTTTT. This translates into CASSFYSGGTTGELFF.

The table lists this clonotype with a few counts. V gene TRBV9 combines with J gene TRBJ1-2; 7 bases are a match to TRBD1. The CDR3 totals 16 residues. Germline-derived CDR1 and CDR2 are SGDLS and YYNGEE. V lost 2 bases, J lost 0 bases, and 7 bases stayed unmatched. The CDR3 bases are TGTGCCAGCAGCGTGGACGACAGGGACACTAACTATGGCTACACCTTC. Translating gives CASSVDDRDTNYGYTF.

The rearrangement links TRBV24-1 to TRBJ2-7, with a possible D match to TRBD2 (5 bases). CDR1 KGHDR and CDR2 SFDVKD come from the germline V gene. CDR3 length equals 14 residues. With 5 bases removed from V and 0 bases from J, the gap between germline ends came to 10 bases. In DNA form, the CDR3 reads TGTGCCACCAGTGGGGAGTACCCCTCCTACGAGCAGTACTTC. It is translated as CATSGEYPSYEQYF.

This clonotype was seen at least ten times. The J gene is TRBJ2-3, the V gene TRBV24-1, with TRBD2 matching over 10 bases. The germline V gene encodes CDR1 KGHDR and CDR2 SFDVKD. V lost 11 bases to trimming and J lost 3 bases; unmatched junction nucleotides: 4. This CDR3 comprises 13 residues. CDR3 region: CAIVAGGTDTQYF. The CDR3 DNA reads as TGTGCCATTGTAGCGGGAGGAACAGATACGCAGTATTTT.

The chain has TRBV6-5 and TRBJ2-5, with a possible D match to TRBD2 (5 bases). V dropped 0 bases and J dropped 0 bases, with 14 bases sitting between them. The CDR3 sequence is 17 residues long. From germline, CDR1 is MNHEY and CDR2 SVGAGI. The DNA of the CDR3 is TGTGCCAGCAGTTACTCGAGGCGGGTTGAAGACCAAGAGACCCAGTACTTC. This codes for CASSYSRRVEDQETQYF.

This clonotype has a handful of counts. At one end the junction does not follow the germline gene, possibly because of a read error. The genes are TRBV7-2 and TRBJ2-1; D may be TRBD1 (5 bases). The CDR3 consists of 11 residues. Germline V lookup: CDR1 SGHTA, CDR2 FQGNSA. The CDR3 is CASSSRGEQSF. In DNA, the CDR3 is TGTGCCAGCAGCTCTAGGGGTGAGCAGTCCTTC.

V usage is TRBV5-1 and J usage is TRBJ2-2; 8 positions match TRBD2. With 7 bases clipped from V and 6 bases from J, the junction kept 11 bases outside the gene matches. This CDR3 has 15 amino acids. In germline, CDR1 is SGHRS, CDR2 YFSETQ. The CDR3 region has the DNA TGCGCCAGCTCGAACGGGGGGGCCCAGGCCGGGGAGCTGTTTTTT. Amino acid sequence: CASSNGGAQAGELFF.

The chain uses TRBV20-1 and TRBJ2-1; maybe TRBD2 (6 bases). The V end was cut by 5 bases, the J end by 2 bases, with 13 bases between. This CDR3 has 14 amino acids. Germline CDR1 is DFQATT and CDR2 is SNEGSKA (reference sequence). The CDR3 loop is CSAWTGTAYNEQFF. The CDR3, as DNA: TGCAGTGCTTGGACCGGGACTGCCTACAATGAGCAGTTCTTC.

The V and J genes are TRBV7-9 and TRBJ2-1; D is unresolved. Germline-derived CDR1 and CDR2 are SEHNR and FQNEAQ (reference sequence). The CDR3 covers 10 residues. With 8 bases removed from V and 9 bases from J, the gap between germline ends came to 8 bases. Written as DNA, the CDR3 is TGTGCCAGCTCCCGTTTTGAGCAGTTCTTC. This translates into CASSRFEQFF.

The chain couples TRBV7-8 to TRBJ2-1; unclear D gene. The CDR3 has 12 amino acids. V was trimmed by 5 bases and J by 8 bases, leaving 10 bases between them. Looked up from germline, CDR1 is SGHVS and CDR2 is FQNEAQ. The CDR3 DNA is TGTGCCAGCAGCCCTAATCGGGATGAGCAGTTCTTC. As protein: CASSPNRDEQFF.

This clonotype has more than one count but fewer than ten. The rearrangement links TRBV12-3 or TRBV12-4 to TRBJ2-1; D is unresolved. The CDR3 spans 15 residues. V was shortened by 3 bases and J by 4 bases, with 13 bases between the two germline ends. The CDR3 loop is CASSFGSGPYNEQFF. The CDR3, as DNA: TGTGCCAGCAGTTTTGGTAGTGGACCTTACAATGAGCAGTTCTTC.

This clonotype was found a few times. This rearrangement joins TRBV7-2 to TRBJ1-1; no clear D gene. The CDR3 runs 12 residues. The V gene lost 4 bases and the J gene lost 11 bases, with 14 bases spanning the gap. Looked up from germline, CDR1 is SGHTA and CDR2 is FQGNSA. The DNA of the CDR3 is TGTGCCAGCAGCTCCACACACAGTGTCGCTTTCTTT. It is translated as CASSSTHSVAFF.